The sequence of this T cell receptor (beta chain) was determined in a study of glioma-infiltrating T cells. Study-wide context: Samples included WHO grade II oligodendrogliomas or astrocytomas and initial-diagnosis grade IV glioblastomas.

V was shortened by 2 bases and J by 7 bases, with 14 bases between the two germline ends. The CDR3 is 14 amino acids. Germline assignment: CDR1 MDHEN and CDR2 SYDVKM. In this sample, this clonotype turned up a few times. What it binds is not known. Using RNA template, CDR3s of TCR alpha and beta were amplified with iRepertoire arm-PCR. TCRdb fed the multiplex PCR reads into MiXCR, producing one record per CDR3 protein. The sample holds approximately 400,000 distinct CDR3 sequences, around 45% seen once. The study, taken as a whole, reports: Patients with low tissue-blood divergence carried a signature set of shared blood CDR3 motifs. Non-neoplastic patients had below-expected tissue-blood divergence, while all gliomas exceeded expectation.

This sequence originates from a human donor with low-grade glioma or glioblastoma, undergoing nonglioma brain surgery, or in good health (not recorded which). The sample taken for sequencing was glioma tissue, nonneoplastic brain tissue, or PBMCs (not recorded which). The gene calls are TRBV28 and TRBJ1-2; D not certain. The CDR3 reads CASSLEGPSSGYTF. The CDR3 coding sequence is TGTGCCAGCAGTTTAGAGGGTCCTTCCTCTGGCTACACCTTC.